The 9 T cell receptor beta chains below were found in one sample sequenced in a study of tumor-infiltrating lymphocytes in primary liver carcinoma. The template, around 540 ng total RNA, yielded TCR beta cDNA made with a constant-region primer. Nested multiplex PCR, run for three rounds with slightly modified ARM-PCR, yielded TCR beta libraries. For approximately 11 cycles apiece, the opening two PCR rounds ran with TRBV1-TRBV30 forward primers and a C-beta reverse primer. TCRdb re-called the multiplex PCR reads through MiXCR, storing one row per CDR3 protein. The sample shows hundreds of thousands of distinct CDR3 sequences, roughly 60% of them seen only once. Out of unsorted whole blood came the blood RNA, and germline DNA was extracted as well. Source material: peripheral blood. The receptors shown here come from a woman under 40 with primary liver carcinoma and hepatitis B virus infection.

In regard to this clonotype: One base away lies a much larger clone, so this may be a sequencing read error. This sequence joins TRBV6-2 or TRBV6-3 and TRBJ2-4, with 10 nucleotides matching TRBD2. CDR3 length: 18 residues. The V and J ends lost 7 bases and 0 bases, in that order; junction bases with no gene match: 12. CDR1 is MNHEY and CDR2 is SVGEGT in the germline V gene. CDR3 region: CASNTGTSALLAKNIQYF. CDR3 bases: TGTGCCAGCAATACCGGGACTAGCGCACTTCTAGCCAAAAACATTCAGTACTTC.

The CDR3 sequence is CASSQVGGTYEQYF. CDR3 coding DNA: TGTGCCAGCAGCCAAGTAGGCGGTACCTACGAGCAGTACTTC. This chain uses TRBV14 with TRBJ2-7; D remains ambiguous. The CDR3 loop spans 14 amino acids. CDR1 is SGHDN and CDR2 is FVKESK in the germline V gene. Trimming left V 1 base short and J 2 bases short, with 9 bases between.

This clonotype was counted at least ten times. CDR3 sequence reads: CASSLLAGGPYEQFF. The CDR3 bases are TGTGCCAGCAGCCTACTAGCGGGAGGGCCCTATGAGCAGTTCTTC. The J gene is TRBJ2-1, the V gene TRBV11-3, with 13 bases lining up with TRBD2. After removal of 5 bases from V and 8 bases from J, the junction contained 6 bases not matched to a gene. The length of the CDR3 is 15 residues. The germline CDR1 and CDR2 sequences are SGHNT and YENEEA.

As to this clonotype: A read error may explain this, as a much larger clone is one base away. The chain recombines TRBV4-1 with TRBJ2-3; D unclear. Trimming removed 3 bases from V and 7 bases from J, with 23 bases in between. Germline CDR1 MGHRA, CDR2 YSYEKL. The length of the CDR3 is 17 residues. In nucleotides, the CDR3 is TGCGCCAGCAGCCACCATACTCGGATAGGGAAATCGAATACGCAGTATTTT. The encoded protein is CASSHHTRIGKSNTQYF.

Concerning this clonotype itself: A junction boundary mismatches the germline segment, possibly from a read error. The CDR3 bases are TGCGCCAGCAGCCAGTCGCTCTGGCTGGGTGATCCCGATGATACACAGTATTTC. Its translation is CASSQSLWLGDPDDTQYF. The chain carries TRBV4-3 and TRBJ2-3; D is undetermined. CDR1 and CDR2 (germline): LGHNA, YSLEER. This CDR3 spans 18 amino acids.

The chain has TRBV19 and TRBJ1-1; D is undetermined. Germline assignment: CDR1 LNHDA and CDR2 SQIVND (reference sequence). V lost 4 bases and J 1 base, leaving 13 bases between the germline ends. This CDR3 is 15 amino acids long. The CDR3 DNA follows: TGTGCCAGTAGTAGGACGGGCTGGGCGAACACTGAAGCTTTCTTT. This codes for CASSRTGWANTEAFF.

As regards this clonotype: Possible read error: a much larger clone is one base away. CDR3: CASSGRNQAANEKLFF. CDR3 nucleotide sequence: TGTGCCAGCAGTGGCCGCAACCAAGCAGCTAATGAAAAACTGTTTTTT. This rearrangement joins TRBV12-3 or TRBV12-4 to TRBJ1-4, with unresolved D. This CDR3 has 16 amino acids. V dropped 5 bases and J dropped 3 bases, with 16 bases sitting between them.

A remark on this clonotype: This may arise from a read error, as a much more abundant clone is one base away. The rearrangement links TRBV12-5 to TRBJ2-3, with D unclear. The CDR3 spans 14 residues. Trimming removed 2 bases from V and 4 bases from J, with 10 bases in between. In germline, CDR1 is LGHNT, CDR2 FRNRAP. The CDR3 here is CASGLIEVSDTQYF. Here the CDR3 DNA reads TGTGCTAGTGGTTTGATCGAGGTATCAGATACGCAGTATTTT.

Points on this clonotype: Just one base apart from a much larger clone, this may be a read error. The rearrangement joins TRBV29-1 to TRBJ1-3; D unresolved. Germline V gives CDR1 SQVTM, CDR2 ANQGSEA. This CDR3 contains 12 residues. Trimming cost V 7 bases and J 4 bases, with 11 bases left between them. The CDR3 protein is CSGRVSGNTIYF. The DNA of the CDR3 is TGCAGCGGGAGGGTCTCCGGAAACACCATATATTTT. Drawing the rest from reference TRBV29-1 and TRBJ1-3, the complete variable domain is SAVISQKPSRDICQRGTSLTIQCQVDSQVTMMFWYRQQPGQSLTLIATANQGSEATYESGFVIDKFPISRPNLTFSTLTVSNMSPEDSSIYLCSGRVSGNTIYFGEGSWLTVV.